This paragraph covers one TCR beta chain sequence. Its recognized antigen is unknown. No base quality values were provided; no much bigger clone lies one nucleotide off. The collaborating institutions used their own protocols to collect whole blood in K2EDTA tubes. Collaborator samples were shipped for TCRbeta analysis as frozen whole blood, isolated PBMCs, or DNA extracted from either sample type. This sample is drawn from a study of blood T cell repertoires in COVID-19 (dated by TCRdb to the early 2020s). Context from the whole study: Collaborator samples came from the United States, Italy and Spain and covered acute and convalescent phases of COVID-19. The material from the prospective study consisted of cDNA or gDNA derived from T cells, B-cell-depleted T cells, or PBMCs. Subjects who had been exposed to COVID-19, were actively infected with it, or had recovered from it provided the deeply sampled blood TCRbeta repertoires that made up the dataset. A freely available public database, intended as a resource for researchers studying the immune response to SARS-CoV-2, is where the repertoires were released. The samples were drawn from two sources: the first 160 participants of the ongoing ImmuneRACE study, and 1,000 to 1,500 subjects contributed by 6 global collaborators. Sample metadata almost always included a de-identified subject ID, COVID-19 status, age in years and sex. Where available, HLA class I and class II types were taken from metadata supplied by the sample provider and were not determined by assay-based typing.

Clipping removes 3 bases from V and 2 bases from J, with 8 as the unmatched junction base count. Counted from cysteine to phenylalanine, this CDR3 has 16 amino acids. The entry retains the CDR3 DNA only, 48 bases that are in frame from base 1. The CDR1 and CDR2 encoded by the germline V gene are LGHNA and YSLEER. Study-wide findings and limitations: The amount of clinical and demographic metadata varied by source and participant and was provided uncurated.

TCRbeta CDR3 regions were amplified from genomic DNA using the immunoSEQ Assay, a bias-controlled multiplex PCR. In the original analysis: Nucleated cell counts per sample were estimated from amplification of reference gene primers within the assay. Sequence reads were collapsed and filtered to measure the absolute abundance of every unique TCRbeta CDR3 rearrangement. For each sample, productive Simpson clonality was calculated as the square root of Simpson's diversity index across productive rearrangements. The source is immuneACCESS, and TCRdb retained only in-frame sequences with V and J called. Part of the clones is not carried over; for the studies checked, unresolved V genes explain less than half of this, and the remainder is unexplained. The V and J calls and clone size are taken from that table; D and trimming were inferred from the DNA. Within this sample are 650,000 to 800,000 clones, with 85% to 90% of them counted one time only. Approximately 0.3% of the sample rests with the top ten.

Recombination connected TRBV4-3 to TRBJ2-3, and 7 junctional nucleotides match TRBD2. The TCR was taken from a woman between 18 and 29 years old with acute or convalescent COVID-19. Sequencing was done on a sample of peripheral blood. The nucleotide sequence reads TGCGCCAGCAGCCAGGGGGTGGGACTAAACACAGATACGCAGTATTTT. Translation gives CASSQGVGLNTDTQYF.